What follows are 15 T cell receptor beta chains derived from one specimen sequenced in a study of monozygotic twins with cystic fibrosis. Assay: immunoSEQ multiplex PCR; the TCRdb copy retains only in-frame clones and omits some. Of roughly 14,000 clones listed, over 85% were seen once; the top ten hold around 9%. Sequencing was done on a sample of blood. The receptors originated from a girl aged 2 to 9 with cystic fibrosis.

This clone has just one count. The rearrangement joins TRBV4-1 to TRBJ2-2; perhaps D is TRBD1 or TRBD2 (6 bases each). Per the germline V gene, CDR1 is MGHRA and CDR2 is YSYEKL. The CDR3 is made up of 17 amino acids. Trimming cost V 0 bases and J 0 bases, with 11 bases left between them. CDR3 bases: TGCGCCAGCAGCCAAGACGAGGGGGGTGCGAACACCGGGGAGCTGTTTTTT. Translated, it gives CASSQDEGGANTGELFF.

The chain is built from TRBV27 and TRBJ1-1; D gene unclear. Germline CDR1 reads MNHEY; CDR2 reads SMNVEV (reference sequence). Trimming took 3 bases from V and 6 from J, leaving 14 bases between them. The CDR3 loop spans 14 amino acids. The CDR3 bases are TGTGCCAGCAGTTTCGGGGTTAGAGGAGCTGAAGCTTTCTTT. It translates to CASSFGVRGAEAFF.

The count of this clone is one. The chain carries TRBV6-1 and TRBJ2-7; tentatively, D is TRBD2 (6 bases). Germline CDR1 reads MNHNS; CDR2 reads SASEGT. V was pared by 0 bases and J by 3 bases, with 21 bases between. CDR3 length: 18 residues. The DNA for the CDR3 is TGTGCCAGCAGTGAAGCGCTGAGGGCACCGGGACTTTACTACGAGCAGTACTTC. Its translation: CASSEALRAPGLYYEQYF.

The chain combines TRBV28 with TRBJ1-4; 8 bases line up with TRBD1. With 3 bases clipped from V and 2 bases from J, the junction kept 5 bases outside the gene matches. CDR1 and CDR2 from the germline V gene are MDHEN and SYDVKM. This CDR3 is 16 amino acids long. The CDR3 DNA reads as TGTGCCAGCAGTTTCCCTTGGACAGGGACTAATGAAAAACTGTTTTTT. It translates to CASSFPWTGTNEKLFF. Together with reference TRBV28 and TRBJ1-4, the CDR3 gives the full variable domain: DVKVTQSSRYLVKRTGEKVFLECVQDMDHENMFWYRQDPGLGLRLIYFSYDVKMKEKGDIPEGYSVSREKKERFSLILESASTNQTSMYLCASSFPWTGTNEKLFFGSGTQLSVL.

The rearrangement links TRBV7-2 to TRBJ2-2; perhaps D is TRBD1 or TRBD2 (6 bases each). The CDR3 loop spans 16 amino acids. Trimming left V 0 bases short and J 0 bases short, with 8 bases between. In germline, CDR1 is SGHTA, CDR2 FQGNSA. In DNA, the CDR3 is TGTGCCAGCAGCTTAGCGGGGGGCACGAACACCGGGGAGCTGTTTTTT. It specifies CASSLAGGTNTGELFF.

DNA of the CDR3: TGTGCCAGCAGCCCCGGACAGGGGAAAGGCTACACCTTC. It yields the protein CASSPGQGKGYTF. The genes are TRBV7-3 and TRBJ1-2; 9 bases fit TRBD1. V shed 5 bases and J 8 bases; nucleotides not matched to a gene: 6. The CDR3 totals 13 residues. From germline, CDR1 is SGHTA and CDR2 FQGTGA. The whole variable domain, remainder taken from reference TRBV7-3 and TRBJ1-2, is GAGVSQTPSNKVTEKGKYVELRCDPISGHTALYWYRQSLGQGPEFLIYFQGTGAADDSGLPNDRFFAVRPEGSVSTLKIQRTERGDSAVYLCASSPGQGKGYTFGSGTRLTVV.

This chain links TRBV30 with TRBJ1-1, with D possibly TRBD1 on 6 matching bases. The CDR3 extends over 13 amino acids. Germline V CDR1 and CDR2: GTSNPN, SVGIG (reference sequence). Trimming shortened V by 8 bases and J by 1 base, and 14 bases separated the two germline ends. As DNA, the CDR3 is TGTGCCCTGACGGACAGCAAGAACACTGAAGCTTTCTTT. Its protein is CALTDSKNTEAFF.

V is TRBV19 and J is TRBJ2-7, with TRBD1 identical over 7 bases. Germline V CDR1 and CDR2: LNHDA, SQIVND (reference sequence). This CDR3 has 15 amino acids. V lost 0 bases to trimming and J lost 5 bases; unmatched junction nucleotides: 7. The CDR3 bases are TGTGCCAGTAGTATAGATCGCCGTCAGGGGGACGAGCAGTACTTC. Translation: CASSIDRRQGDEQYF.

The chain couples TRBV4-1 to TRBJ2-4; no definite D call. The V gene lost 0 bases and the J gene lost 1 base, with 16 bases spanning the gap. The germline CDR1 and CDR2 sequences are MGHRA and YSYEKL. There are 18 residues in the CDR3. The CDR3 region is CASSQDKTDHFAKNIQYF. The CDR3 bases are TGCGCCAGCAGCCAAGACAAGACGGACCACTTTGCCAAAAACATTCAGTACTTC.

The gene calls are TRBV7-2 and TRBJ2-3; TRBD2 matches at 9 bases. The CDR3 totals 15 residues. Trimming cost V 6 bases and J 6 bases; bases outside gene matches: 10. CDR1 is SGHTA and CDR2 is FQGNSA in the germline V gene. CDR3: CASRPTSGGGDTQYF. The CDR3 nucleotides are TGTGCCAGCAGACCGACTAGCGGAGGGGGGGATACGCAGTATTTT. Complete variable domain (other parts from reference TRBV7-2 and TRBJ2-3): GAGVSQSPSNKVTEKGKDVELRCDPISGHTALYWYRQSLGQGLEFLIYFQGNSAPDKSGLPSDRFSAERTGGSVSTLTIQRTQQEDSAVYLCASRPTSGGGDTQYFGPGTRLTVL.

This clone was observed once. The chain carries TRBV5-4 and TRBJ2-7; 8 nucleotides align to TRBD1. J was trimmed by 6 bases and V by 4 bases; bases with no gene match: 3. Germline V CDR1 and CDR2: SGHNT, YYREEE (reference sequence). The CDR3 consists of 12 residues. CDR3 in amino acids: CASSLDRAEQYF. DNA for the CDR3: TGTGCCAGCAGCCTGGACAGGGCCGAGCAGTACTTC.

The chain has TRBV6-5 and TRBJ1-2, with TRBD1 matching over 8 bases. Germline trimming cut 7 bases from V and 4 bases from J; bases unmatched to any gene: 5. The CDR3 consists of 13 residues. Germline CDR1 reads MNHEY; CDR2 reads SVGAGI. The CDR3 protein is CASTRTGGYGYTF. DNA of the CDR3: TGTGCCAGCACGCGAACAGGGGGCTATGGCTACACCTTC.

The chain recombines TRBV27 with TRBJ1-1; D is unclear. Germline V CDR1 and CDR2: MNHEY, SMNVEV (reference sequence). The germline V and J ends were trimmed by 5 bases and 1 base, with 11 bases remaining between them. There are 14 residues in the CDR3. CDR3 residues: CASSPGPKNTEAFF. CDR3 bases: TGTGCCAGCAGTCCCGGACCTAAGAACACTGAAGCTTTCTTT.

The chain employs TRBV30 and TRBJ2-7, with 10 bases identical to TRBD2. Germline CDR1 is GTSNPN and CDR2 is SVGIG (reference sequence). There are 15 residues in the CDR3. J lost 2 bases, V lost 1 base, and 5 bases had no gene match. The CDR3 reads CAWSGRLAGAYEQYF. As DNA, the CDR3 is TGTGCCTGGAGTGGACGGCTAGCGGGGGCCTACGAGCAGTACTTC.

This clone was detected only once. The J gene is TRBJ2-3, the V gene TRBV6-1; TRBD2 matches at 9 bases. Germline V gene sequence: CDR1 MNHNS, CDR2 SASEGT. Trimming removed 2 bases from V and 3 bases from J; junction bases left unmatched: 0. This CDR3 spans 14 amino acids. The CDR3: CASSETSGTDTQYF. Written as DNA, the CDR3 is TGTGCCAGCAGTGAAACTAGCGGGACAGATACGCAGTATTTT.